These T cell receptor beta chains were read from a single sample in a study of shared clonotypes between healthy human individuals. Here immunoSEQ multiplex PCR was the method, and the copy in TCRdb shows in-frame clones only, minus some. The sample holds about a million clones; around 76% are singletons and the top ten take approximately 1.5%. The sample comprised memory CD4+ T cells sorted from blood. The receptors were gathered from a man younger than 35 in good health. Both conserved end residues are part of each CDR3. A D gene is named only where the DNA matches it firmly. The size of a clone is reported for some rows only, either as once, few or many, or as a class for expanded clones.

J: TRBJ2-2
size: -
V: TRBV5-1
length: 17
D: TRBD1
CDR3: CASSLQPGGLNTGELFF
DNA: TGCGCCAGCAGCTTGCAACCAGGGGGCCTAAACACCGGGGAGCTGTTTTTT

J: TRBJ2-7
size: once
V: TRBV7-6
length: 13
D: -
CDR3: CASSPGGGHEQYF
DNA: TGTGCCAGCAGCCCCGGTGGGGGCCACGAGCAGTACTTC

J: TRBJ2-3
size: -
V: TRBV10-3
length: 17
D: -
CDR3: CAIRGRLGGSSTDTQYF
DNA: TGTGCCATCAGGGGGAGATTAGGCGGATCTAGCACAGATACGCAGTATTTT

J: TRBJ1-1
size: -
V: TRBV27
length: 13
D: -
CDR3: CASSSGALVEAFF
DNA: TGTGCCAGCAGTTCGGGGGCCCTGGTTGAAGCTTTCTTT

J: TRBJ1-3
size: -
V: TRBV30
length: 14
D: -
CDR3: CAWSKGSAGNTIYF
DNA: TGTGCCTGGTCTAAGGGGTCCGCTGGAAACACCATATATTTT

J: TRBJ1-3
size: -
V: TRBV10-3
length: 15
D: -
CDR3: CAISEVGQHGNTIYF
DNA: TGTGCCATCAGTGAGGTCGGACAGCACGGAAACACCATATATTTT

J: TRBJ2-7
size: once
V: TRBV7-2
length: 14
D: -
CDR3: CASSLAAVPYEQYF
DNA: TGTGCCAGCAGCTTAGCGGCGGTGCCCTACGAGCAGTACTTC

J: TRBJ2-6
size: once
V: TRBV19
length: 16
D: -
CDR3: CASSIGRVLGANVLTF
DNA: TGTGCCAGTAGTATAGGTCGGGTACTTGGGGCCAACGTCCTGACTTTC

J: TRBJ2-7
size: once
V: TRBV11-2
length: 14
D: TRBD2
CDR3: CASSLAGVNYEQYF
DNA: TGTGCCAGCAGCTTGGCGGGAGTGAACTACGAGCAGTACTTC

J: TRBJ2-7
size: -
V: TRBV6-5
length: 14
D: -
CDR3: CASSADRNTYEQYF
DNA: TGTGCCAGCAGTGCTGACAGGAATACCTACGAGCAGTACTTC

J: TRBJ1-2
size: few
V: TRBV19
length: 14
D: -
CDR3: CASSTTVEGLGYTF
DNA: TGTGCCAGTAGTACCACCGTTGAGGGTCTTGGCTACACCTTC

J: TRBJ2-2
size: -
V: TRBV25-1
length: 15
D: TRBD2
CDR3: CASSTGTTNTGELFF
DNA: TGTGCCAGCAGCACCGGGACTACAAACACCGGGGAGCTGTTTTTT

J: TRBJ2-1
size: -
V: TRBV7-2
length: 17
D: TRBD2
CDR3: CASSPTTGLAGLNEQFF
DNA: TGTGCCAGCAGCCCGACCACGGGACTAGCGGGATTAAATGAGCAGTTCTTC

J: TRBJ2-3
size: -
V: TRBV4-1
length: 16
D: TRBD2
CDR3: CASSRGSGDYTDTQYF
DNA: TGCGCCAGCAGCCGAGGTTCGGGGGACTACACAGATACGCAGTATTTT

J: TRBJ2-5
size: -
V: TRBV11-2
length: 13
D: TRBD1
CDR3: CASSLRQGETQYF
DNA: TGTGCCAGCAGCTTACGACAGGGAGAGACCCAGTACTTC

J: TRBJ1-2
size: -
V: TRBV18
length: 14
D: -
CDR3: CASSPGGLSYGYTF
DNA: TGTGCCAGCTCACCAGGGGGTTTAAGCTATGGCTACACCTTC

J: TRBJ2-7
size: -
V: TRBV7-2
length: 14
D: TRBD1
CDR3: CASSPRTGGYEQYF
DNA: TGTGCCAGCAGCCCACGGACAGGGGGCTACGAGCAGTACTTC

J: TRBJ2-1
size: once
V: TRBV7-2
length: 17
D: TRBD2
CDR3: CASSLVGTSGLSYEQFF
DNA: TGTGCCAGCAGCTTAGTCGGGACTAGCGGTTTATCCTATGAGCAGTTCTTC

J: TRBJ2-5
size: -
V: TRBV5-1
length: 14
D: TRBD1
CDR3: CASSLDRGRETQYF
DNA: TGCGCCAGCAGCTTGGACAGGGGACGAGAGACCCAGTACTTC

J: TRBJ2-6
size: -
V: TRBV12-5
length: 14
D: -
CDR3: CASGLSSGANVLTF
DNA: TGTGCTAGTGGTTTAAGCTCTGGGGCCAACGTCCTGACTTTC

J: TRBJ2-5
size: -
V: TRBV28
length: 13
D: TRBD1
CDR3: CASRRTGTETQYF
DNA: TGTGCCAGCAGAAGGACAGGGACAGAGACCCAGTACTTC

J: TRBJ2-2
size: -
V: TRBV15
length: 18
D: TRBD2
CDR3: CATTEGPSGRQQTGELFF
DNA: TGTGCCACCACCGAAGGCCCTAGCGGAAGACAACAAACCGGGGAGCTGTTTTTT

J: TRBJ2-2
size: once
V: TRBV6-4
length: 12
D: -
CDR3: CASMGNSGELFF
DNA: TGTGCCAGCATGGGCAATTCGGGGGAGCTGTTTTTT

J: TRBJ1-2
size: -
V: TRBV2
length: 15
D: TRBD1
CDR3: CASSVGNRGRNGYTF
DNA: TGTGCCAGCAGTGTAGGAAACAGGGGTCGGAATGGCTACACCTTC

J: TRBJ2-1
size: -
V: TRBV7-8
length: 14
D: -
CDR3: CASSLASQYNEQFF
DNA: TGTGCCAGCAGCTTAGCGTCCCAATACAATGAGCAGTTCTTC

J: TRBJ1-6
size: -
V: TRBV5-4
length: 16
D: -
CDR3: CASSFTAGQNNSPLHF
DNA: TGTGCCAGCAGCTTTACTGCCGGCCAAAATAATTCACCCCTCCACTTT

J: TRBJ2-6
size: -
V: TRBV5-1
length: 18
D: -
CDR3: CASSRDGGESSGANVLTF
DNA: TGCGCCAGCAGCCGGGATGGCGGGGAGAGCTCTGGGGCCAACGTCCTGACTTTC